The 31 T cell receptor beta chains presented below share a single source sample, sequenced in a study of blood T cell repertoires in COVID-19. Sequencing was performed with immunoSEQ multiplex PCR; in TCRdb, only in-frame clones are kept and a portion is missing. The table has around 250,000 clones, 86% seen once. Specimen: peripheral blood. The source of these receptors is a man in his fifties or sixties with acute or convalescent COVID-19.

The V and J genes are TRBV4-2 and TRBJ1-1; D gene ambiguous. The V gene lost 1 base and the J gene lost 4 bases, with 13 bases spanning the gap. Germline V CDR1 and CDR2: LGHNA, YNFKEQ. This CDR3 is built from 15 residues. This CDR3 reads CASSQVWADGTEAFF. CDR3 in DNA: TGTGCCAGCAGCCAAGTGTGGGCCGATGGCACTGAAGCTTTCTTT.

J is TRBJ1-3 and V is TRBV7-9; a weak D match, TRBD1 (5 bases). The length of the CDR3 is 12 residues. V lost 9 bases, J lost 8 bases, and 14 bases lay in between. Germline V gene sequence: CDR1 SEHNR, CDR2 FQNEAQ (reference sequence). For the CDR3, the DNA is TGTGCCAGTCCTTCCGCGGGGGACACCATATATTTT. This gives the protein CASPSAGDTIYF. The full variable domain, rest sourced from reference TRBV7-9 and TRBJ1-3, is DTGVSQNPRHKITKRGQNVTFRCDPISEHNRLYWYRQTLGQGPEFLTYFQNEAQLEKSRLLSDRFSAERPKGSFSTLEIQRTEQGDSAMYLCASPSAGDTIYFGEGSWLTVV.

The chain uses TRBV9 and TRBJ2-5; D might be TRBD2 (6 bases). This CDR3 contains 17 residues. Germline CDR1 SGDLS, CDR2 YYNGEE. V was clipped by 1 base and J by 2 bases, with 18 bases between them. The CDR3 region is CASSVRPNIAEQETQYF. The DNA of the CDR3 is TGTGCCAGCAGCGTAAGACCCAATATAGCGGAACAAGAGACCCAGTACTTC.

The CDR3 DNA reads as TGTGCGACCAGTTCTAGCAGGGGAGCTGAAGCTTTCTTT. Protein: CATSSSRGAEAFF. V gene TRBV7-9 combines with J gene TRBJ1-1, with D possibly being TRBD1 (6 bases). CDR3 length: 13 amino acids. Germline assignment: CDR1 SEHNR and CDR2 FQNEAQ (reference sequence).

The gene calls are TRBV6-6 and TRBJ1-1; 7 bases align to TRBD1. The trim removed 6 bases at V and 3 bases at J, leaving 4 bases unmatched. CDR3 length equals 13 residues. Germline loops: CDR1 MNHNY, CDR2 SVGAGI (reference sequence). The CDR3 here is CASSTTGDTEAFF. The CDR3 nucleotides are TGTGCCAGCAGCACTACAGGGGACACTGAAGCTTTCTTT.

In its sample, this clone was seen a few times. The CDR3 bases are TGTGCCACCATTGACCCGGGACAGGGGGCGCGTGGGGCCAACGTCCTGACTTTC. Translation gives CATIDPGQGARGANVLTF. The chain employs TRBV19 and TRBJ2-6, with TRBD1 matching over 12 bases. The CDR3 loop spans 18 amino acids. Germline loops: CDR1 LNHDA, CDR2 SQIVND (reference sequence). Trimming removed 10 bases from V and 3 bases from J; junction bases left unmatched: 13.

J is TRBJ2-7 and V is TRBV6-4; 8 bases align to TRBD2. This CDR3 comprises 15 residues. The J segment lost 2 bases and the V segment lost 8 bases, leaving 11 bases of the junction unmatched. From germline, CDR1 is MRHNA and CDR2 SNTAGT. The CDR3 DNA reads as TGTGCCAGCGGGGGGGATCGGGAGGGTCCCTACGAGCAGTACTTC. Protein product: CASGGDREGPYEQYF.

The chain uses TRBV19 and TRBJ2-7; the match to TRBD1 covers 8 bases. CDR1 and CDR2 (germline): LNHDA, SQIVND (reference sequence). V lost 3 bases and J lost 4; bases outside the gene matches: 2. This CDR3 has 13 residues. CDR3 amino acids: CASSMDRAYEQYF. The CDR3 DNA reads TGTGCCAGTAGTATGGACAGGGCGTACGAGCAGTACTTC.

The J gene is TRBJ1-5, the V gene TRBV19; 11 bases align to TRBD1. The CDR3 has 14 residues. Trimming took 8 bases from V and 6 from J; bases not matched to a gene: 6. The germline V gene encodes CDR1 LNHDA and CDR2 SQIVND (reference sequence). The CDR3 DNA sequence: TGTGCCAGTTCTGGGACAGGGGGTACTCAGCCCCAGCATTTT. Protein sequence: CASSGTGGTQPQHF.

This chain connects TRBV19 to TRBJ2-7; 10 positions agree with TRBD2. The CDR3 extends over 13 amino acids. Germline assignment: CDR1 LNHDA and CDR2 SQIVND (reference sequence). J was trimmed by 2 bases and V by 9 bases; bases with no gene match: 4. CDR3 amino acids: CASGTSETYEQYF. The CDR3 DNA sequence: TGTGCCAGCGGGACTAGCGAAACCTACGAGCAGTACTTC.

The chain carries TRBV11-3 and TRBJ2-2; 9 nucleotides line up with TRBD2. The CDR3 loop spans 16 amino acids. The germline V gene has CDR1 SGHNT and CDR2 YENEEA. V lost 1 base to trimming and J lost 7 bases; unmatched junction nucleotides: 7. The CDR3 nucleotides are TGTGCCAGCAGCTTAGGGCTAGCGGGAACTAACGGGGAGCTGTTTTTT. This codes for CASSLGLAGTNGELFF.

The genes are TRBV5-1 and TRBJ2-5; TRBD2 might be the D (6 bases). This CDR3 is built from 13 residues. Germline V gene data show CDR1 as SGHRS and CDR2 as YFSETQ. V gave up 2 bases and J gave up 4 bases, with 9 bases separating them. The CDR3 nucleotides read TGCGCCAGCAGCTTTGGAGGGATAGAGACCCAGTACTTC. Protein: CASSFGGIETQYF.

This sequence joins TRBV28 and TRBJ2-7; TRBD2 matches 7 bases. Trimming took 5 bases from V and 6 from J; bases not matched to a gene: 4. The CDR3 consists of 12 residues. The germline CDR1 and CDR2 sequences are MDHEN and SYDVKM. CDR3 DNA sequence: TGTGCCAGCAGTCCGGGGGGATCCGAGCAGTACTTC. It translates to CASSPGGSEQYF. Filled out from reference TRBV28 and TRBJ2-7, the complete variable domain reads DVKVTQSSRYLVKRTGEKVFLECVQDMDHENMFWYRQDPGLGLRLIYFSYDVKMKEKGDIPEGYSVSREKKERFSLILESASTNQTSMYLCASSPGGSEQYFGPGTRLTVT.

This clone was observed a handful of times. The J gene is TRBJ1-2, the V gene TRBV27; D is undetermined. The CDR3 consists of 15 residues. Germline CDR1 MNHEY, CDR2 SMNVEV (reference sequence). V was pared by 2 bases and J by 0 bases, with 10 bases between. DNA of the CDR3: TGTGCCAGCAGTTTAGTATACAGCACTAACTATGGCTACACCTTC. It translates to CASSLVYSTNYGYTF.

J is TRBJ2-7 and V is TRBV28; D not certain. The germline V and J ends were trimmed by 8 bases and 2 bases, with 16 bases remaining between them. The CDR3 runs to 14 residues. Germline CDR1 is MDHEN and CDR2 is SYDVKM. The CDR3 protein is CASGDYGSPYEQYF. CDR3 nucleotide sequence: TGTGCCAGCGGAGATTACGGCAGCCCCTACGAGCAGTACTTC.

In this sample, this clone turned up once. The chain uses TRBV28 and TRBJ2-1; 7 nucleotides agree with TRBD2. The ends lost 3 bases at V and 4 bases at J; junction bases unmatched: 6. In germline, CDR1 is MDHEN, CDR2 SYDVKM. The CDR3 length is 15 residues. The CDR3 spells CASSLAGEAYNEQFF. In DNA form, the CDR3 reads TGTGCCAGCAGTTTGGCGGGAGAGGCTTACAATGAGCAGTTCTTC.

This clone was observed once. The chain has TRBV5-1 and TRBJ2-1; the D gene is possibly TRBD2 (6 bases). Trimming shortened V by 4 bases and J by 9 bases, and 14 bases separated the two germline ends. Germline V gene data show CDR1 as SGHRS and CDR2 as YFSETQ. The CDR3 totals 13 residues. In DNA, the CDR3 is TGCGCCAGCAGCCTTCTAGCGTCGGGTGAGCAGTTCTTC. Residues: CASSLLASGEQFF.

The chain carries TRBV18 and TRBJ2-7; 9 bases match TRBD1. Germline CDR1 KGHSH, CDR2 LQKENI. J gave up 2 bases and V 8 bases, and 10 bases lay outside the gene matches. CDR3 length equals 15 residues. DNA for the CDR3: TGTGCCAGCGCCCCATCGGGACAGGGTCCCTACGAGCAGTACTTC. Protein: CASAPSGQGPYEQYF.

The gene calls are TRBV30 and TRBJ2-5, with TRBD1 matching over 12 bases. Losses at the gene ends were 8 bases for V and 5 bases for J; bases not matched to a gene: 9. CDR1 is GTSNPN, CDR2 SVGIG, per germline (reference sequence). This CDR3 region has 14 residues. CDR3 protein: CATGTGGIGETQYF. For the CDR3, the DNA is TGTGCCACAGGGACAGGGGGCATCGGGGAGACCCAGTACTTC.

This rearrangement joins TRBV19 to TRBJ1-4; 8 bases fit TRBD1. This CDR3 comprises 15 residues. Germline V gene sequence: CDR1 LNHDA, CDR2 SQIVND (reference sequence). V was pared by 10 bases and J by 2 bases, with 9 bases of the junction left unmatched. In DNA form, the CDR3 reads TGTGCCACCTCGGACAGGGTTGGCACTAATGAAAAACTGTTTTTT. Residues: CATSDRVGTNEKLFF.

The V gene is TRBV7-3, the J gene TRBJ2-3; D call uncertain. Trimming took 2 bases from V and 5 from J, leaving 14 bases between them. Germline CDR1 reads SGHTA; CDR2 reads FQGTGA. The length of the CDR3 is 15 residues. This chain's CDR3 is CASSLEANTVDTQYF. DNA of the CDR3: TGTGCCAGCAGCTTAGAAGCAAATACCGTAGATACGCAGTATTTT.

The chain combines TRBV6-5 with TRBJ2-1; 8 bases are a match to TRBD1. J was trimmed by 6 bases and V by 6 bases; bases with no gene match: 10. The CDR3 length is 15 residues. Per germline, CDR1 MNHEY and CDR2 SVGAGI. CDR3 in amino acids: CASRGPGQVANEQFF. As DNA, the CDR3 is TGTGCCAGCAGGGGACCGGGACAGGTAGCCAATGAGCAGTTCTTC.

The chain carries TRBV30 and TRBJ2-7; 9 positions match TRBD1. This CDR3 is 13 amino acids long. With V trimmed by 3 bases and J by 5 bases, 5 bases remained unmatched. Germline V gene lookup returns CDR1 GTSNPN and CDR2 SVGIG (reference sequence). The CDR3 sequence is CAWRGTGTHEQYF. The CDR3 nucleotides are TGTGCCTGGAGAGGGACAGGGACCCACGAGCAGTACTTC.

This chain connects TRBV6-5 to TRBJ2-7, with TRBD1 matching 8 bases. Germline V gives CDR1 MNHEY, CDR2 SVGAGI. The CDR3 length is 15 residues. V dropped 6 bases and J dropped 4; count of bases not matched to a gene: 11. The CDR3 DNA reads TGTGCCAGCAGCCCCAGGGTAGGGGACAGGTACGAGCAGTACTTC. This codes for CASSPRVGDRYEQYF.

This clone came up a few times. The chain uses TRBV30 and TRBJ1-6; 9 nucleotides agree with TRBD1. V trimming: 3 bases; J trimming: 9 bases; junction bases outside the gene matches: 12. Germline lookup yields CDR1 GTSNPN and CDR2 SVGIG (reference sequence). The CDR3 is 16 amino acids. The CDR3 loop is CAWRANLGTGISPLHF. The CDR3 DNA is TGTGCCTGGAGGGCCAACCTAGGGACAGGGATTTCACCCCTCCACTTT.

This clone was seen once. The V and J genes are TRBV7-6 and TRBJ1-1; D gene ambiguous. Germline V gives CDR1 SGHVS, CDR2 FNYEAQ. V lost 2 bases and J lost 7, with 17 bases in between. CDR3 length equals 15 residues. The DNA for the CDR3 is TGTGCCAGCAGCTTATTGGCGGTAGGAGAGCGTGAAGCTTTCTTT. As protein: CASSLLAVGEREAFF. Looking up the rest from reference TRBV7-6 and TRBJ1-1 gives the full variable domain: GAGVSQSPRYKVTKRGQDVALRCDPISGHVSLYWYRQALGQGPEFLTYFNYEAQQDKSGLPNDRFSAERPEGSISTLTIQRTEQRDSAMYRCASSLLAVGEREAFFGQGTRLTVV.

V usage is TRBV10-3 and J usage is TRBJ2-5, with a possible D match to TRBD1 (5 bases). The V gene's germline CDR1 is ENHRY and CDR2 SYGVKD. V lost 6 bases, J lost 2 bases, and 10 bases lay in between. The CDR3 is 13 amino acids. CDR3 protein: CAISSGSQETQYF. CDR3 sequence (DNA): TGTGCCATCAGCTCAGGGTCACAAGAGACCCAGTACTTC.

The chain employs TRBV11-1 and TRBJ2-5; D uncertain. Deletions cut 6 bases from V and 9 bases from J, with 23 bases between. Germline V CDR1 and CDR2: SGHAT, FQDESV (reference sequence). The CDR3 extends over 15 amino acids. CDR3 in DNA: TGTGCCAGCAGGGTAGCAGAGGAACACACCGGGTCCCAGTACTTC. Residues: CASRVAEEHTGSQYF.

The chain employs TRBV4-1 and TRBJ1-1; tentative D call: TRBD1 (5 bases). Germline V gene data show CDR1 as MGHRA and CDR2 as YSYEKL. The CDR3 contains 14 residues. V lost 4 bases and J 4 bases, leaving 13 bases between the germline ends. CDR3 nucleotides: TGCGCCAGCAGCCCCCGCGGGGCCGGCACTGAAGCTTTCTTT. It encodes CASSPRGAGTEAFF.

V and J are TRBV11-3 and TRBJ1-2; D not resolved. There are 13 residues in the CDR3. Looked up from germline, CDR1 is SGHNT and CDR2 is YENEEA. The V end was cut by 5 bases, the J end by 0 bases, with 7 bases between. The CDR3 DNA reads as TGTGCCAGCAGCGCGGGGACTAACTATGGCTACACCTTC. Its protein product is CASSAGTNYGYTF.

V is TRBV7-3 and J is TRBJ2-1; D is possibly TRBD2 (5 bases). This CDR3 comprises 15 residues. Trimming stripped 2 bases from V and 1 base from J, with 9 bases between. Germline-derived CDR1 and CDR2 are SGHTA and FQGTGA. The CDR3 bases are TGTGCCAGCAGCTTAGAAGGGAGTTCCTACAATGAGCAGTTCTTC. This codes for CASSLEGSSYNEQFF.